The 32 T cell receptor beta chains given below trace back to one sample, sequenced in a study of regulatory T cells in long-lasting Graves disease. Investigators prepared the TCR beta libraries by applying iRepertoire HTBI primers and Arm-PCR of CDR3 regions. MiXCR, applied by TCRdb to the multiplex PCR reads, yields one record per CDR3 protein. The sample consists of roughly 450,000 distinct CDR3 sequences, around 20% of them appearing once. As for time point: persistent/refractory GD, antithyroid drugs over 5 years with positive TRAb. The TCR library was made from RNA extracted from PBMCs. The sample consisted of peripheral blood mononuclear cells (PBMCs), taken when the disease was refractory, from a patient treated with antithyroid drugs. The receptor set was obtained from a female donor with Graves disease.

This clonotype was seen a few times. The chain recombines TRBV15 with TRBJ1-5; D not resolved. Germline CDR1 reads LNHNV; CDR2 reads YYDKDF (reference sequence). The CDR3 extends over 13 amino acids. V gave up 7 bases and J gave up 8 bases, with 15 bases separating them. In nucleotides, the CDR3 is TGTGCCACCAAAGGGCCCAGAGGGAAGCCCCAGCATTTT. Its translation: CATKGPRGKPQHF.

In DNA, the CDR3 is TGTGCCAGTAGTATTAGTGTTCGCACTGAAGCTTTCTTT. It yields the protein CASSISVRTEAFF. V and J are TRBV19 and TRBJ1-1; unclear D gene. CDR3 length: 13 amino acids. Trimming left V 3 bases short and J 4 bases short, with 9 bases between. From germline, CDR1 is LNHDA and CDR2 SQIVND (reference sequence).

This clonotype has a count of ten or more. The chain combines TRBV6-1 with TRBJ1-1; no definite D call. CDR1 and CDR2 (germline): MNHNS, SASEGT. V gave up 5 bases and J gave up 1 base, with 8 bases separating them. The CDR3 runs to 13 residues. The CDR3 DNA reads TGTGCCAGCAGTCACGGACCGAACACTGAAGCTTTCTTT. This gives the protein CASSHGPNTEAFF.

This clonotype was observed at least ten times. The chain is built from TRBV7-2 and TRBJ2-7; TRBD2 agrees at 9 bases. Germline V gene data show CDR1 as SGHTA and CDR2 as FQGNSA. The CDR3 consists of 15 residues. J gave up 2 bases and V 3 bases, and 5 bases lay outside the gene matches. The CDR3 sequence: CASSLGLAVAYEQYF. The DNA of the CDR3 is TGTGCCAGCAGCTTGGGACTAGCTGTCGCCTACGAGCAGTACTTC.

With respect to this clonotype: This clone may be a read error of a much larger clone one base away. The gene calls are TRBV2 and TRBJ2-7; 7 bases are a match to TRBD2. Trimming removed 7 bases from V and 6 bases from J; junction bases left unmatched: 6. CDR1 is SNHLY and CDR2 is FYNNEI in the germline V gene. CDR3 size: 12 residues. For the CDR3, the DNA is TGTGCCAGCACTGCCTGGACTAGCGAGCAGTACTTC. Its protein is CASTAWTSEQYF.

This clonotype was seen repeatedly, ten times or more. V usage is TRBV7-2 and J usage is TRBJ2-7; D possibly uses TRBD1 or TRBD2 (5 bases each). The CDR3 extends over 15 amino acids. V was shortened by 3 bases and J by 2 bases, with 14 bases between the two germline ends. The germline V gene has CDR1 SGHTA and CDR2 FQGNSA. The CDR3 loop reads CASSFYGTATYEQYF. Here the CDR3 DNA reads TGTGCCAGCAGCTTCTATGGGACCGCTACCTACGAGCAGTACTTC.

This clonotype was detected only a few times. This sequence joins TRBV3-1 and TRBJ2-7; TRBD2 agrees at 8 bases. The length of the CDR3 is 15 residues. The trim removed 1 base at V and 4 bases at J, leaving 6 bases unmatched. Per the germline V gene, CDR1 is LGHDT and CDR2 is YNNKEL (reference sequence). CDR3 nucleotides: TGTGCCAGCAGCCAAGTTTGGAGCGGGAGATACGAGCAGTACTTC. It codes for CASSQVWSGRYEQYF.

V and J are TRBV20-1 and TRBJ1-1, with 12 positions matching TRBD1. The V gene end was trimmed by 2 bases and the J gene end by 2 bases; junction bases not matched to a gene: 6. CDR3 size: 16 residues. Germline V lookup: CDR1 DFQATT, CDR2 SNEGSKA (reference sequence). The CDR3 loop reads CSARSGTGGLNTEAFF. The CDR3, as DNA: TGCAGTGCTAGATCCGGGACAGGGGGCCTAAACACTGAAGCTTTCTTT.

As to this clonotype: This may be a read error: a much more frequent sequence differs by one nucleotide. The chain is built from TRBV7-2 and TRBJ2-7; D is tentatively TRBD1 or TRBD2 (5 bases each). CDR3 length: 12 residues. Germline V gives CDR1 SGHTA, CDR2 FQGNSA. Trimming took off 8 bases at V and 3 bases at J, with 11 bases between the two ends. The chain's CDR3 is CASGWDGYEQYF. In nucleotides, the CDR3 is TGTGCCAGCGGCTGGGACGGCTACGAGCAGTACTTC.

A word on this clonotype: A much larger clone differs from this one at a single base, so this may be a read error. This chain connects TRBV10-3 to TRBJ1-5, with 10 bases lining up with TRBD1. CDR1 and CDR2 (germline): ENHRY, SYGVKD. CDR3 length: 14 amino acids. J was trimmed by 9 bases and V by 2 bases; bases with no gene match: 4. The CDR3 loop reads CAISEGDRGRPQHF. Here the CDR3 DNA reads TGTGCCATCAGTGAGGGGGACAGGGGCCGGCCCCAGCATTTT.

The sample holds many counts of this clonotype. The chain has TRBV7-2 and TRBJ2-7; the D is unclear. This CDR3 has 11 amino acids. Germline V gene sequence: CDR1 SGHTA, CDR2 FQGNSA. Trimming shortened V by 2 bases and J by 3 bases, and 2 bases separated the two germline ends. The CDR3 nucleotides read TGTGCCAGCAGCTTATACTACGAGCAGTACTTC. Protein: CASSLYYEQYF.

This clonotype was observed many times. The chain employs TRBV7-9 and TRBJ2-7, with no clear D. Germline V gene data show CDR1 as SEHNR and CDR2 as FQNEAQ (reference sequence). The ends were cut back, 7 bases at V and 0 bases at J, with 10 bases in the middle. This CDR3 is 13 amino acids long. The DNA for the CDR3 is TGTGCCAGCAACGAGGAAAACTCCTACGAGCAGTACTTC. Its translation is CASNEENSYEQYF.

The rearrangement uses TRBV6-1 and TRBJ1-5; 7 bases fit TRBD1. The CDR3 loop spans 15 amino acids. Germline V CDR1 and CDR2: MNHNS, SASEGT. The trim removed 8 bases at V and 4 bases at J, leaving 11 bases unmatched. The CDR3 DNA sequence: TGTGCCAGCGGCGACCCGGGACAGTCAAATCAGCCCCAGCATTTT. It encodes CASGDPGQSNQPQHF.

This clonotype was seen ten or more times. The rearrangement uses TRBV20-1 and TRBJ1-1; the D is unclear. This CDR3 region has 12 residues. From germline, CDR1 is DFQATT and CDR2 SNEGSKA (reference sequence). V was cut by 1 base and J by 10 bases, with 13 bases left in between. CDR3 loop: CSARVAAGGAFF. CDR3 coding DNA: TGCAGTGCTAGAGTCGCGGCAGGTGGAGCTTTCTTT.

Written as DNA, the CDR3 is TGTGCCAGCAGTTATCCGACAGGGGAGGACCGGCCCCAGCATTTT. This encodes CASSYPTGEDRPQHF. The chain carries TRBV6-5 and TRBJ1-5; 8 bases map to TRBD1. The CDR3 runs 15 residues. Germline values: CDR1 MNHEY, CDR2 SVGAGI. V lost 3 bases and J lost 9; bases outside the gene matches: 10.

The CDR3 protein is CASSPLTGSEAFF. The CDR3 DNA reads as TGTGCCAGCAGCCCACTGACAGGGTCGGAGGCTTTCTTT. This chain joins TRBV3-1 and TRBJ1-1, with 7 nucleotides matching TRBD1. Germline V gives CDR1 LGHDT, CDR2 YNNKEL (reference sequence). The CDR3 runs to 13 residues. V trimming: 4 bases; J trimming: 11 bases; junction bases outside the gene matches: 10. The variable domain in full, completed from reference TRBV3-1 and TRBJ1-1, reads DTAVSQTPKYLVTQMGNDKSIKCEQNLGHDTMYWYKQDSKKFLKIMFSYNNKELIINETVPNRFSPKSPDKAHLNLHINSLELGDSAVYFCASSPLTGSEAFFGQGTRLTVV.

Ten or more counts support this clonotype. The J gene is TRBJ2-7, the V gene TRBV28; 7 nucleotides align to TRBD1. In germline, CDR1 is MDHEN, CDR2 SYDVKM. The CDR3 is made up of 14 amino acids. The ends lost 10 bases at V and 5 bases at J; junction bases unmatched: 14. In nucleotides, the CDR3 is TGTGCCACCAAGACCGGGACAGTGAGGAACGAGCAGTACTTC. Translating gives CATKTGTVRNEQYF. Together with reference TRBV28 and TRBJ2-7, the CDR3 gives the full variable domain: DVKVTQSSRYLVKRTGEKVFLECVQDMDHENMFWYRQDPGLGLRLIYFSYDVKMKEKGDIPEGYSVSREKKERFSLILESASTNQTSMYLCATKTGTVRNEQYFGPGTRLTVT.

Regarding this clonotype: Since a much larger clone is just one base distant, this may be a read error. This sequence joins TRBV6-5 and TRBJ2-5; TRBD2 matches 11 bases. The germline V gene encodes CDR1 MNHEY and CDR2 SVGAGI. The V gene end was trimmed by 0 bases and the J gene end by 4 bases; junction bases not matched to a gene: 7. This CDR3 spans 17 amino acids. In DNA, the CDR3 is TGTGCCAGCAGTTACTCGAATATGCTAGCGGGAGGAGAGACCCAGTACTTC. It yields the protein CASSYSNMLAGGETQYF.

This clonotype occurred many times. This chain connects TRBV11-2 to TRBJ2-2, with TRBD1 matching over 8 bases. The V and J ends lost 5 bases and 5 bases, in that order; junction bases with no gene match: 7. The CDR3 totals 15 residues. Per germline, CDR1 SGHAT and CDR2 FQNNGV. CDR3 DNA sequence: TGTGCCAGCAGCCCAAGGGACAGGCGAACCGGGGAGCTGTTTTTT. This sequence encodes CASSPRDRRTGELFF. The whole variable domain, remainder taken from reference TRBV11-2 and TRBJ2-2, is EAGVAQSPRYKIIEKRQSVAFWCNPISGHATLYWYQQILGQGPKLLIQFQNNGVVDDSQLPKDRFSAERLKGVDSTLKIQPAKLEDSAVYLCASSPRDRRTGELFFGEGSRLTVL.

This clonotype was observed once. The chain couples TRBV10-3 to TRBJ2-7; no definite D call. The CDR3 consists of 14 residues. Trimming took off 0 bases at V and 7 bases at J, with 13 bases between the two ends. Per the germline V gene, CDR1 is ENHRY and CDR2 is SYGVKD. The CDR3: CAISESSDWGEQYF. CDR3 sequence (DNA): TGTGCCATCAGTGAGTCTTCAGATTGGGGAGAGCAGTACTTC.

For this clonotype: Just one base apart from a much larger clone, this may be a read error. This chain connects TRBV28 to TRBJ2-2; TRBD2 might be the D (6 bases). Trimming cost V 2 bases and J 9 bases, with 19 bases left between them. The CDR3 loop spans 16 amino acids. The germline V gene has CDR1 MDHEN and CDR2 SYDVKM. The CDR3, as DNA: TGTGCCAGCAGTTTAACAAGGGACTCGGCAGTCAGGGAGCTGTTTTTT. Protein: CASSLTRDSAVRELFF.

The J gene is TRBJ1-2, the V gene TRBV28, with TRBD1 matching 12 bases. The CDR3 contains 17 residues. Germline trimming cut 5 bases from V and 5 bases from J; bases unmatched to any gene: 12. Germline CDR1 reads MDHEN; CDR2 reads SYDVKM. The CDR3 region has the DNA TGTGCCAGCAGTGCCCCCGGGACAGGGGGCTCTGGGTATGGCTACACCTTC. Protein sequence: CASSAPGTGGSGYGYTF.

The sample holds many counts of this clonotype. V and J are TRBV27 and TRBJ2-7, with D unresolved. Per germline, CDR1 MNHEY and CDR2 SMNVEV (reference sequence). The CDR3 is made up of 16 amino acids. Trimming left V 3 bases short and J 1 base short, with 16 bases between. CDR3 nucleotides: TGTGCCAGCAGTTTCTCCCGGAATACAGTTTCCTACGAGCAGTACTTC. It specifies CASSFSRNTVSYEQYF.

This clonotype occurred a few times. V is TRBV6-5 and J is TRBJ2-7, with D uncertain. Trimming stripped 4 bases from V and 2 bases from J, with 9 bases between. Germline V CDR1 and CDR2: MNHEY, SVGAGI. The CDR3 has 13 residues. CDR3 protein: CASSSGNAYEQYF. CDR3 in DNA: TGTGCCAGCAGTTCCGGAAACGCCTACGAGCAGTACTTC.

This clonotype was counted many times. This chain uses TRBV3-1 with TRBJ2-5; tentative D call: TRBD1 (6 bases). Germline V gives CDR1 LGHDT, CDR2 YNNKEL (reference sequence). Trimming took 2 bases from V and 1 from J, leaving 14 bases between them. The length of the CDR3 is 16 residues. The CDR3 DNA sequence: TGTGCCAGCAGCCAATTAACAGGGACCACCCAAGAGACCCAGTACTTC. It specifies CASSQLTGTTQETQYF.

Only a few counts were recorded for this clonotype. CDR3 nucleotide sequence: TGCGCCAGCAGCCTCGCCCGATGGAGCCCGGGACAGGGGGCTGGGGCCAACGTCCTGACTTTC. This encodes CASSLARWSPGQGAGANVLTF. The chain couples TRBV5-1 to TRBJ2-6, with 11 bases fitting TRBD1. CDR1 and CDR2 from the germline V gene are SGHRS and YFSETQ. Trimming removed 4 bases from V and 2 bases from J; junction bases left unmatched: 17. The CDR3 loop spans 21 amino acids.

At least ten counts were recorded for this clonotype. The genes are TRBV12-3 or TRBV12-4 and TRBJ1-2; D gene unclear. This CDR3 region has 14 residues. V was shortened by 3 bases and J by 3 bases, with 11 bases between the two germline ends. CDR3 sequence: CASSFGRRYYGYTF. CDR3 in DNA: TGTGCCAGCAGTTTCGGCCGACGGTACTATGGCTACACCTTC.

The chain carries TRBV20-1 and TRBJ2-3, with 9 bases lining up with TRBD2. Germline CDR1 reads DFQATT; CDR2 reads SNEGSKA (reference sequence). The CDR3 consists of 16 residues. The ends lost 0 bases at V and 2 bases at J; junction bases unmatched: 6. CDR3 nucleotides: TGCAGTGCTAGAGATGAGCGGGAGGTCATCACAGATACGCAGTATTTT. Residues: CSARDEREVITDTQYF.

V is TRBV19 and J is TRBJ1-1, with no clear D. Germline V CDR1 and CDR2: LNHDA, SQIVND (reference sequence). Trimming pared 0 bases from V and 1 base from J, leaving 6 bases between. The CDR3 covers 14 residues. The CDR3 reads CASSIDGSNTEAFF. The CDR3 DNA reads TGTGCCAGTAGTATAGATGGATCGAACACTGAAGCTTTCTTT.

With regard to this clonotype: Just one base apart from a much larger clone, this may be a read error. V gene TRBV5-5 combines with J gene TRBJ1-1; no reliable D call. CDR3 length: 13 amino acids. Germline lookup yields CDR1 SGHKS and CDR2 YYEKEE (reference sequence). The CDR3 sequence is CAGSSNGNTEAFF. The CDR3 coding sequence is TGTGCCGGCAGCTCTAACGGGAACACTGAAGCTTTCTTT.

The table lists this clonotype with many counts. The chain carries TRBV29-1 and TRBJ2-5; no reliable D call. Germline CDR1 is SQVTM and CDR2 is ANQGSEA. This CDR3 contains 12 residues. For the CDR3, the DNA is TGCAGTGCTAGACCCCCCGGAGAGACCCAGTACTTC. This gives the protein CSARPPGETQYF.

The chain links TRBV20-1 to TRBJ2-1, with D unclear. Germline CDR1 and CDR2: DFQATT and SNEGSKA (reference sequence). The CDR3 is 9 amino acids. The V end lost 7 bases, the J end lost 6 bases, and 4 bases lay between the germline ends. The DNA of the CDR3 is TGCAGTGTCCTCAATGAGCAGTTCTTC. This translates into CSVLNEQFF.